This entry lists 30 T cell receptor beta chains sequenced from one sample in a study of spatial heterogeneity in lung cancer. TCRdb re-analysed the 5' RACE reads in MiXCR, keeping a single row per CDR3 protein. The sample consists of about 12,000 distinct CDR3 sequences, 12% to 15% of them appearing once. The time point here: sample taken at primary tumor resection. Unsorted whole RNA from tumor, nontumor lung or frozen PBMC underwent sequencing. The material was PBMCs, obtained at surgery. The source of these receptors is a male donor with early-stage non-small cell lung cancer.

There are many counts of this clonotype. The chain combines TRBV29-1 with TRBJ2-1; D is unresolved. Germline values: CDR1 SQVTM, CDR2 ANQGSEA. The V end lost 4 bases, the J end lost 1 base, and 11 bases lay between the germline ends. This CDR3 region has 14 residues. The CDR3 region has the DNA TGCAGCGTTGTTAGACGGGCATCCTACAATGAGCAGTTCTTC. Amino acids: CSVVRRASYNEQFF.

J is TRBJ1-3 and V is TRBV7-6; TRBD1 agrees at 8 bases. This CDR3 region has 16 residues. Germline V lookup: CDR1 SGHVS, CDR2 FNYEAQ. The V and J ends lost 5 bases and 1 base, in that order; junction bases with no gene match: 7. In DNA, the CDR3 is TGTGCCAGCAGCCTAACAGGGGGAGAATCTGGAAACACCATATATTTT. Protein product: CASSLTGGESGNTIYF. The full variable domain, its missing parts supplied by reference TRBV7-6 and TRBJ1-3, is GAGVSQSPRYKVTKRGQDVALRCDPISGHVSLYWYRQALGQGPEFLTYFNYEAQQDKSGLPNDRFSAERPEGSISTLTIQRTEQRDSAMYRCASSLTGGESGNTIYFGEGSWLTVV.

The chain links TRBV20-1 to TRBJ2-5, with unresolved D. Per germline, CDR1 DFQATT and CDR2 SNEGSKA (reference sequence). Trimming took 2 bases from V and 2 from J, leaving 12 bases between them. This CDR3 is 14 amino acids long. In DNA form, the CDR3 reads TGCAGTGCTAGATCATGGCCAGAACAAGAGACCCAGTACTTC. The encoded protein is CSARSWPEQETQYF.

This clonotype was seen a single time. The V call is TRBV20-1, the J call TRBJ2-4; TRBD1 aligns across 10 bases. Germline loops: CDR1 DFQATT, CDR2 SNEGSKA (reference sequence). V lost 6 bases to trimming and J lost 0 bases; unmatched junction nucleotides: 2. CDR3 size: 14 residues. CDR3 loop: CSARTGGAKNIQYF. Written as DNA, the CDR3 is TGCAGTGCCCGGACAGGGGGAGCCAAAAACATTCAGTACTTC.

This chain joins TRBV20-1 and TRBJ2-1; TRBD2 agrees at 8 bases. After removal of 3 bases from V and 5 bases from J, the junction contained 9 bases not matched to a gene. Germline-derived CDR1 and CDR2 are DFQATT and SNEGSKA (reference sequence). This CDR3 is 15 amino acids long. The DNA for the CDR3 is TGCAGTGCTAGCCCCCTGCCGGGGGGGGACAATGAGCAGTTCTTC. Protein: CSASPLPGGDNEQFF.

Ten or more counts support this clonotype. This chain joins TRBV6-2 or TRBV6-3 and TRBJ1-5; perhaps TRBD1 as D (5 bases). Trimming cost V 7 bases and J 9 bases, with 22 bases left between them. This CDR3 spans 15 amino acids. From germline, CDR1 is MNHEY and CDR2 SVGEGT. DNA for the CDR3: TGTGCCAGCACCGAACTAGGGGTAGGGGATGCGCCCCAGCATTTT. Amino acid sequence: CASTELGVGDAPQHF.

A word on this clonotype: The missing conserved phenylalanine or tryptophan at the end of this CDR3 makes a read error likely. This chain joins TRBV7-2 and TRBJ2-1; D is undetermined. Trimming removed 2 bases from V and 13 bases from J, with 21 bases in between. CDR3 length: 15 residues. The germline V gene encodes CDR1 SGHTA and CDR2 FQGNSA. The CDR3 region has the DNA TGTGCCAGCAGCTTATACACTTCCGGCCTTATCATTCAGTTCATC. Amino acid sequence: CASSLYTSGLIIQFI.

In this sample, this clonotype turned up a few times. The chain links TRBV18 to TRBJ2-7; tentatively, D is TRBD1 (5 bases). The V gene's germline CDR1 is KGHSH and CDR2 LQKENI. Trimming cost V 0 bases and J 0 bases, with 6 bases left between them. CDR3 size: 14 residues. CDR3 nucleotide sequence: TGTGCCAGCTCACCACCCGACAGCTCCTACGAGCAGTACTTC. Its translation: CASSPPDSSYEQYF.

The sample holds a few counts of this clonotype. This rearrangement joins TRBV4-1 to TRBJ2-7, with 7 bases aligning to TRBD2. The CDR3 covers 15 residues. Unmatched junction bases numbered 8, after V lost 0 bases and J lost 6 bases. Per the germline V gene, CDR1 is MGHRA and CDR2 is YSYEKL. CDR3 sequence reads: CASSQDILAAGEQYF. DNA for the CDR3: TGCGCCAGCAGCCAAGATATCCTAGCGGCGGGCGAGCAGTACTTC.

This clonotype occurred a few times. The CDR3 DNA reads as TGCAGCGCACGCCGGGACAGCGACACTGAAGCTTTCTTT. It is translated as CSARRDSDTEAFF. This rearrangement joins TRBV29-1 to TRBJ1-1, with TRBD1 matching 7 bases. The trim removed 7 bases at V and 3 bases at J, leaving 8 bases unmatched. The CDR3 covers 13 residues. Germline V CDR1 and CDR2: SQVTM, ANQGSEA.

The J gene is TRBJ1-3, the V gene TRBV5-1; the D is unclear. This CDR3 spans 15 amino acids. CDR1 SGHRS and CDR2 YFSETQ come from the germline V gene. V lost 0 bases and J lost 0, with 7 bases in between. The DNA of the CDR3 is TGCGCCAGCAGCTTGGAGTCGGTCTCTGGAAACACCATATATTTT. Protein product: CASSLESVSGNTIYF.

This clonotype showed up just a few times. This chain links TRBV20-1 with TRBJ2-5; D uncertain. CDR3 length: 14 amino acids. Looked up from germline, CDR1 is DFQATT and CDR2 is SNEGSKA (reference sequence). With 0 bases removed from V and 1 base from J, the gap between germline ends came to 9 bases. CDR3 DNA sequence: TGCAGTGCTAGAGATGGTAGGATCCAAGAGACCCAGTACTTC. Translated, it gives CSARDGRIQETQYF.

There are a few counts of this clonotype. The chain combines TRBV5-1 with TRBJ1-2; possibly TRBD1 for D (5 bases). Trimming pared 0 bases from V and 7 bases from J, leaving 10 bases between. Per germline, CDR1 SGHRS and CDR2 YFSETQ. This CDR3 comprises 13 residues. The chain's CDR3 is CASSLESGLGYTF. The CDR3 DNA reads TGCGCCAGCAGCTTGGAATCGGGGCTTGGCTACACCTTC.

This clonotype was observed a few times. The V and J genes are TRBV14 and TRBJ2-4; D is possibly TRBD1 (6 bases). CDR1 and CDR2 from the germline V gene are SGHDN and FVKESK. The CDR3 contains 14 residues. The germline V and J ends were trimmed by 4 bases and 2 bases, with 9 bases remaining between them. The CDR3 DNA reads TGTGCCAGCAGCCCGACAGGATCCAAAAACATTCAGTACTTC. Protein sequence: CASSPTGSKNIQYF.

V and J are TRBV20-1 and TRBJ1-1; 9 nucleotides match TRBD1. CDR3 length equals 13 residues. Per the germline V gene, CDR1 is DFQATT and CDR2 is SNEGSKA (reference sequence). CDR3 in amino acids: CRPEQGANTEAFF. CDR3 DNA sequence: TGCAGGCCAGAACAGGGGGCGAACACTGAAGCTTTCTTT.

In its sample, this clonotype was seen many times. This chain uses TRBV20-1 with TRBJ2-5; D is perhaps TRBD2 (5 bases). Germline CDR1 DFQATT, CDR2 SNEGSKA (reference sequence). The CDR3 runs 13 residues. Trimming removed 2 bases at V and 5 bases at J, with 12 bases between. CDR3 in DNA: TGCAGTGCTAGATATGAGGGCGCCGAGACCCAGTACTTC. Residues: CSARYEGAETQYF.

V usage is TRBV15 and J usage is TRBJ2-5, with 7 bases lining up with TRBD1. Germline V gene sequence: CDR1 LNHNV, CDR2 YYDKDF (reference sequence). V was pared by 5 bases and J by 1 base, with 7 bases of the junction left unmatched. This CDR3 comprises 15 residues. For the CDR3, the DNA is TGTGCCACCAGCCTAGAAGGGACAGCCCAAGAGACCCAGTACTTC. This sequence encodes CATSLEGTAQETQYF.

This clonotype was seen a handful of times. The rearrangement links TRBV4-2 to TRBJ2-3, with D possibly TRBD1 on 6 matching bases. The CDR3 is 19 amino acids. Between the trimmed V and J ends, which lost 2 bases and 0 bases, there was a span of 21 bases. Germline CDR1 and CDR2: LGHNA and YNFKEQ. CDR3 coding DNA: TGTGCCAGCAGCCAACCACCTGCAGGGGACGGCACTAGCACAGATACGCAGTATTTT. Protein product: CASSQPPAGDGTSTDTQYF.

The genes are TRBV28 and TRBJ1-4; no reliable D call. V gave up 5 bases and J gave up 3 bases, with 1 base separating them. CDR3 length: 11 amino acids. From germline, CDR1 is MDHEN and CDR2 SYDVKM. The CDR3 nucleotides read TGTGCCAGCAGTCCTAATGAAAAACTGTTTTTT. This encodes CASSPNEKLFF.

The genes are TRBV20-1 and TRBJ1-1; 7 bases line up with TRBD1. After removal of 3 bases from V and 6 bases from J, the junction contained 13 bases not matched to a gene. The CDR3 sequence is 15 residues long. The V gene's germline CDR1 is DFQATT and CDR2 SNEGSKA (reference sequence). CDR3 region: CSARAEGAGVPEAFF. In DNA, the CDR3 is TGCAGTGCTAGGGCGGAGGGGGCAGGAGTACCTGAAGCTTTCTTT.

The chain employs TRBV11-2 and TRBJ2-7, with D perhaps TRBD2 (5 bases). The V gene's germline CDR1 is SGHAT and CDR2 FQNNGV. The CDR3 is 14 residues long. Trimming cost V 5 bases and J 2 bases, with 13 bases left between them. CDR3 nucleotides: TGTGCCAGCAGCCCGATGGAGGCGACCTACGAGCAGTACTTC. This gives the protein CASSPMEATYEQYF. Using reference TRBV11-2 and TRBJ2-7 for the parts outside the CDR3, the full variable domain is EAGVAQSPRYKIIEKRQSVAFWCNPISGHATLYWYQQILGQGPKLLIQFQNNGVVDDSQLPKDRFSAERLKGVDSTLKIQPAKLEDSAVYLCASSPMEATYEQYFGPGTRLTVT.

Ten or more counts support this clonotype. The rearrangement uses TRBV19 and TRBJ2-1; 9 bases agree with TRBD1. V shed 10 bases and J 4 bases; nucleotides not matched to a gene: 11. Germline V gene data show CDR1 as LNHDA and CDR2 as SQIVND (reference sequence). This CDR3 comprises 15 residues. CDR3 residues: CANLQDRGVYNEQFF. The CDR3 region has the DNA TGTGCCAACCTTCAGGACAGGGGCGTTTACAATGAGCAGTTCTTC.

The J gene is TRBJ2-7, the V gene TRBV4-1; possibly TRBD1 for D (6 bases). This CDR3 has 15 amino acids. Germline V gene sequence: CDR1 MGHRA, CDR2 YSYEKL. V was clipped by 0 bases and J by 0 bases, with 9 bases between them. CDR3 nucleotide sequence: TGCGCCAGCAGCCAAGATGGGACACTCTCCTACGAGCAGTACTTC. Translation: CASSQDGTLSYEQYF.

This clonotype was seen ten or more times. The chain carries TRBV12-3 or TRBV12-4 and TRBJ2-7; possibly TRBD2 for D (5 bases). This CDR3 has 13 amino acids. V shed 6 bases and J shed 5 bases, with 14 bases lying between them. CDR3 bases: TGTGCCAGCAGGTCCGGGGAACGCAACGAGCAGTACTTC. Protein sequence: CASRSGERNEQYF.

This clonotype is labeled as large. The V and J genes are TRBV7-2 and TRBJ2-5; D not resolved. Germline CDR1 reads SGHTA; CDR2 reads FQGNSA. The CDR3 sequence is 12 residues long. V was clipped by 1 base and J by 2 bases, with 2 bases between them. The CDR3 here is CASSLVQETQYF. In DNA, the CDR3 is TGTGCCAGCAGCTTAGTACAAGAGACCCAGTACTTC.

Ten or more counts support this clonotype. This chain links TRBV2 with TRBJ2-1, with a weak D call TRBD2 (5 bases). Germline values: CDR1 SNHLY, CDR2 FYNNEI. V was shortened by 4 bases and J by 4 bases, with 5 bases between the two germline ends. The CDR3 is 12 residues long. The chain's CDR3 is CASSGEYNEQFF. Here the CDR3 DNA reads TGTGCCAGCAGTGGGGAGTACAATGAGCAGTTCTTC.

This clonotype was seen repeatedly, ten times or more. The gene calls are TRBV10-3 and TRBJ1-2; the match to TRBD1 covers 7 bases. The CDR3 totals 11 residues. V lost 10 bases, J lost 6 bases, and 5 bases stayed unmatched. Per germline, CDR1 ENHRY and CDR2 SYGVKD. The CDR3 region has the DNA TGTGCCACGGGACAGCGAGATGGCTACACCTTC. Protein sequence: CATGQRDGYTF.

This chain connects TRBV5-1 to TRBJ1-1; TRBD1 is a possible D gene (6 bases). Germline V gene lookup returns CDR1 SGHRS and CDR2 YFSETQ. The CDR3 covers 14 residues. Trimming left V 1 base short and J 3 bases short, with 10 bases between. CDR3 sequence reads: CASSLTGSDTEAFF. The DNA of the CDR3 is TGCGCCAGCAGCTTGACAGGGAGTGACACTGAAGCTTTCTTT.

A word on this clonotype: One junction end does not reproduce the germline sequence, and a read error may be involved. This chain joins TRBV7-7 and TRBJ2-3; D may be TRBD2 (6 bases). This CDR3 is 15 amino acids long. Germline CDR1 and CDR2: SSHAT and FNYEAQ (reference sequence). The CDR3 sequence: CASSSGRGSSDTQYF. As DNA, the CDR3 is TGTGCTAGCAGCTCCGGTCGGGGGAGCTCAGATACGCAGTATTTT.

The chain carries TRBV27 and TRBJ2-1; 12 nucleotides agree with TRBD1. This CDR3 region has 15 residues. V gave up 3 bases and J gave up 6 bases; unmatched junction bases: 3. Germline CDR1 MNHEY, CDR2 SMNVEV (reference sequence). The CDR3 DNA is TGTGCCAGCAGTTTCGGGACAGGGGGCTTCAATGAGCAGTTCTTC. Protein: CASSFGTGGFNEQFF.